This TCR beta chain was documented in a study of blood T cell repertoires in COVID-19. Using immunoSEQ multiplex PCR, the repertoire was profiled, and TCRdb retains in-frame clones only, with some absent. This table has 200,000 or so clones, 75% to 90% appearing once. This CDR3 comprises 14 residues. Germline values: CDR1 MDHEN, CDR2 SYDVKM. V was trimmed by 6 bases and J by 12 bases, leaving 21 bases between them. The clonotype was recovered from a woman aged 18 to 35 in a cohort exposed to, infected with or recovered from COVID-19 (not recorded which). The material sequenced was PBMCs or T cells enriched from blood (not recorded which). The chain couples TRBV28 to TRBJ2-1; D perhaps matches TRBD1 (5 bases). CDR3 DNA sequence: TGTGCCAGCAGGCCTCCCTCAGGGCTATATGGGCAGTTCTTC. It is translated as CASRPPSGLYGQFF.